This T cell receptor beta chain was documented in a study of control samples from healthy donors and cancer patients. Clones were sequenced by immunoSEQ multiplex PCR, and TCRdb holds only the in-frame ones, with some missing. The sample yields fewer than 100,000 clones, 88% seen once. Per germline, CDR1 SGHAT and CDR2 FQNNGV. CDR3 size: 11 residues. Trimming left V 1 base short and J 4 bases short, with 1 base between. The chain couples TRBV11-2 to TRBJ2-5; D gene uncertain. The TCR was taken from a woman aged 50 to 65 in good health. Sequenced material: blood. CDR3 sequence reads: CASSLVETQYF. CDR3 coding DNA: TGTGCCAGCAGCTTAGTAGAGACCCAGTACTTC.